The source of this TCR beta chain is a study of technical replicates of blood from four donors. V was pared by 5 bases and J by 0 bases, with 13 bases between. Germline V gives CDR1 SGHVS, CDR2 FQNEAQ. The CDR3 has 15 amino acids. Clones were read by immunoSEQ multiplex PCR, and TCRdb kept only the in-frame ones, dropping some. Counted here are roughly 67,000 clones, 95% to 98% occurring once; the ten biggest clones make up approximately 0.17%. The V gene is TRBV7-8, the J gene TRBJ1-2, with D perhaps TRBD1 (5 bases). This receptor was identified in a human donor in good health. Source material: T cells isolated from PBMCs. CDR3 bases: TGTGCCAGCAGCCTATTAGGGGATACTAACTATGGCTACACCTTC. The encoded protein is CASSLLGDTNYGYTF.